The clone carrying this T cell receptor (beta chain) appeared a few times. Its antigen remains unidentified. The germline gene is not matched at one end of the junction; a read error may be the cause. The entry originates in a study of T cells in Graves' hyperthyroidism and ophthalmopathy. Broader study findings: The model's output predicted ophthalmopathy at a median of approximately 6.5 months prior to onset.

This CDR3 is built from 14 residues. Germline CDR1 SQVTM, CDR2 ANQGSEA. What was amplified from RNA transcripts were TCR beta CDR3 regions. The TCR CDR3 was amplified in a first-round RT-PCR using the HTBI primer set. TCRdb passed the multiplex PCR reads through MiXCR, listing each CDR3 protein once. The table includes 600,000 to 650,000 distinct CDR3 sequences, around 15% detected once. Every diagnosis used clinical symptoms, serum thyroxine and TRAb, thyroid ultrasound and orbital computed tomography. The sequence was obtained from a woman in her twenties or thirties with Graves' hyperthyroidism. The chain couples TRBV29-1 to TRBJ2-1, with unresolved D. The sequenced sample was blood. The CDR3 sequence: CSGEGPGGSNEQFF. CDR3 nucleotides: TGCAGCGGTGAAGGACCGGGTGGTTCCAATGAGCAGTTCTTC.